This T cell receptor beta chain was observed in a study of post-analysis software for immune sequencing data. Overall study: Patients with relapsing-remitting, secondary progressive and progressive-relapsing multiple sclerosis courses were all represented.

Unique molecular identifiers featured in each of the TCR beta cDNA libraries. From around 0.96 to 9.9 million T cells, roughly 530,000 cDNA molecules were obtained. Via MiXCR, TCRdb re-called the PCR reads, giving one row per CDR3 protein. The sample yields more than 450,000 distinct CDR3 sequences, 44% seen once. V was trimmed by 4 bases and J by 11 bases, leaving 33 bases between them. This CDR3 has 18 residues. The germline gives CDR1 SGDLS, CDR2 YYNGEE. Findings of the study overall: Diversity measured as normalized Chao1 was significantly lower in multiple sclerosis patients than in controls. Samples prepared in the same batch strongly co-clustered by F measure. Elevated frequency relative to controls characterized several TRBV segments in patients, TRBV5-6, TRBV5-1 and TRBV20-1 among them.

On this clonotype itself: The antigen is not known.

This sequence originates from a girl aged 5-17 years with multiple sclerosis. Sequencing was performed on blood. J is TRBJ2-5 and V is TRBV9; the D gene is possibly TRBD1 (8 bases). The CDR3 here is CASSLEGAGQEVHDEQYF. The CDR3 DNA reads as TGTGCCAGCAGCCTCGAGGGAGCGGGACAGGAGGTTCATGATGAGCAGTACTTC.